The 26 T cell receptor beta chains given below trace back to one sample, sequenced in a study of metastatic and nonmetastatic thyroid tumors. TCRdb redid the clone calls on the PCR reads using MiXCR. Of roughly 93,000 clones in the sample, about an eighth were seen once. Until they underwent thyroid surgery, no patient had received any treatment. The source material was blood. Every receptor here comes from a female donor with papillary thyroid cancer or a benign thyroid nodule (not recorded which). Some clones in this sample may be carry-over from other donors' samples.

This clone was seen many times. The chain uses TRBV5-4 and TRBJ2-1; 7 nucleotides line up with TRBD1. The CDR3 spans 15 residues. Trimming took 0 bases from V and 7 from J; bases not matched to a gene: 7. Germline values: CDR1 SGHNT, CDR2 YYREEE (reference sequence). The CDR3 loop is CASSLARTGTNEQFF. The CDR3 DNA sequence: TGTGCCAGCAGCTTGGCACGGACAGGAACAAATGAGCAGTTCTTC.

As regards this clone: The CDR3 does not close with the conserved phenylalanine or tryptophan, likely indicating a read error. This sequence joins TRBV2 and TRBJ2-6; 8 bases match TRBD1. V lost 9 bases to trimming and J lost 4 bases; unmatched junction nucleotides: 5. The CDR3 spans 14 residues. The germline CDR1 and CDR2 sequences are SNHLY and FYNNEI. CDR3 loop: CARRTGTGANVLTL. The CDR3 coding sequence is TGTGCCAGAAGGACAGGGACCGGGGCCAACGTCCTGACTTTA.

The chain couples TRBV10-3 to TRBJ2-3, with D unclear. The CDR3 covers 13 residues. With 3 bases removed from V and 6 bases from J, the gap between germline ends came to 10 bases. Germline V gives CDR1 ENHRY, CDR2 SYGVKD. In DNA, the CDR3 is TGTGCCATCAGTGAAAGAAACTTGGATACGCAGTATTTT. This sequence encodes CAISERNLDTQYF.

This clone occurred many times. The same CDR3 also results from other DNA sequences found in this sample. This chain joins TRBV9 and TRBJ2-3; D possibly corresponds to TRBD2 (6 bases). Trimming shortened V by 10 bases and J by 3 bases, and 12 bases separated the two germline ends. Germline CDR1 SGDLS, CDR2 YYNGEE. This CDR3 contains 12 residues. CDR3 DNA: TGTGCCTCCTCGGGAGTGACAGATACGCAGTATTTT. Translation: CASSGVTDTQYF.

This clone was picked up many times. The chain couples TRBV3-1 to TRBJ2-3, with D unresolved. Per germline, CDR1 LGHDT and CDR2 YNNKEL (reference sequence). The CDR3 covers 14 residues. Between the trimmed V and J ends, which lost 3 bases and 4 bases, there was a span of 11 bases. CDR3 sequence reads: CASSHLGVPDTQYF. DNA of the CDR3: TGTGCCAGCAGCCATTTAGGTGTACCAGATACGCAGTATTTT.

Comments on this clone: The junction shows a germline mismatch at one end, possibly a read error. This chain links TRBV7-8 with TRBJ2-7, with D possibly matching TRBD2 (6 bases). Germline V lookup: CDR1 SGHVS, CDR2 FQNEAQ. The CDR3 has 17 residues. The CDR3 bases are TGCGCCAGCAGCTTAGGGAGGTTCCGGACATGGGCCTACGAGCAGTACTTC. Translation: CASSLGRFRTWAYEQYF.

This clone was seen many times. The chain recombines TRBV15 with TRBJ1-3; TRBD1 matches 9 bases. In germline, CDR1 is LNHNV, CDR2 YYDKDF (reference sequence). The CDR3 extends over 17 amino acids. V was clipped by 0 bases and J by 2 bases; unmatched bases: 5. This chain's CDR3 is CATSREQGAIAGNTIYF. The CDR3 nucleotides read TGTGCCACCAGCAGAGAACAGGGGGCAATCGCTGGAAACACCATATATTTT.

Many counts were recorded for this clone. The rearrangement uses TRBV6-5 and TRBJ1-6; D remains unclear. The CDR3 runs to 17 residues. Trimming stripped 2 bases from V and 4 bases from J, with 15 bases between. CDR1 is MNHEY and CDR2 is SVGAGI in the germline V gene. CDR3 sequence: CASSYTVGDFYNSPLHF. The CDR3 DNA reads as TGTGCCAGCAGTTACACCGTTGGGGATTTTTATAATTCACCCCTCCACTTT.

Ten or more counts support this clone. This chain links TRBV2 with TRBJ2-5; no definite D call. V was clipped by 6 bases and J by 6 bases, with 11 bases between them. Per germline, CDR1 SNHLY and CDR2 FYNNEI. The CDR3 loop spans 12 amino acids. The CDR3, as DNA: TGTGCCAGCAGCCTCGTCTCTAAGACCCAGTACTTC. This sequence encodes CASSLVSKTQYF.

This clone has ten or more counts. This chain connects TRBV6-2 or TRBV6-3 to TRBJ2-1, with D hard to call. Germline lookup yields CDR1 MNHEY and CDR2 SVGEGT. V was cut by 5 bases and J by 0 bases, with 8 bases left in between. The CDR3 length is 14 residues. CDR3 protein: CASSITNSYNEQFF. The CDR3 coding sequence is TGTGCCAGCAGTATTACCAACTCCTACAATGAGCAGTTCTTC.

In this sample, this clone turned up a few times. The chain uses TRBV7-8 and TRBJ2-5; 13 bases line up with TRBD2. The CDR3 is made up of 17 amino acids. The germline V gene has CDR1 SGHVS and CDR2 FQNEAQ. The trim removed 4 bases at V and 4 bases at J, leaving 9 bases unmatched. CDR3 DNA: TGTGCCAGCAGCTCCAGGGGGGGACTAGCGGGATTAGAGACCCAGTACTTC. Its translation: CASSSRGGLAGLETQYF.

This clone has at least ten counts. V and J are TRBV6-2 or TRBV6-3 and TRBJ2-1, with TRBD2 as a possible D gene (5 bases). The CDR3 contains 17 residues. Trimming pared 2 bases from V and 0 bases from J, leaving 14 bases between. Germline V gene sequence: CDR1 MNHEY, CDR2 SVGEGT. In DNA form, the CDR3 reads TGTGCCAGCAGTTACACCGCTAGCTGGAGCTCCTACAATGAGCAGTTCTTC. Translated, it gives CASSYTASWSSYNEQFF.

V gene TRBV5-4 combines with J gene TRBJ2-3; 11 nucleotides align to TRBD2. CDR3 length: 15 residues. CDR1 SGHNT and CDR2 YYREEE come from the germline V gene (reference sequence). Losses at the gene ends were 4 bases for V and 6 bases for J; bases not matched to a gene: 7. CDR3 in DNA: TGTGCCAGCAGCCTGGGACTAGCGGCGTTTGATACGCAGTATTTT. As protein: CASSLGLAAFDTQYF.

The chain has TRBV27 and TRBJ2-1, with a possible D match to TRBD1 (6 bases). The CDR3 consists of 13 residues. With 1 base removed from V and 8 bases from J, the gap between germline ends came to 9 bases. Germline-derived CDR1 and CDR2 are MNHEY and SMNVEV (reference sequence). The CDR3 nucleotides read TGTGCCAGCAGTTTATACAGGGTCGATGAGCAGTTCTTC. It encodes CASSLYRVDEQFF.

The rearrangement uses TRBV20-1 and TRBJ2-3, with 14 bases matching TRBD2. V gave up 2 bases and J gave up 14 bases; unmatched junction bases: 18. This CDR3 comprises 17 residues. Germline V lookup: CDR1 DFQATT, CDR2 SNEGSKA (reference sequence). CDR3 in DNA: TGCAGTGCTAGAAGTTGGGGCCCGGGACTAGCGGGAGATACGAGGTATTTT. This sequence encodes CSARSWGPGLAGDTRYF.

This clone was recorded many times. The CDR3 reads CASSLGQDSTDTQYF. The CDR3 DNA follows: TGTGCCAGCAGCTTAGGACAGGACTCCACAGATACGCAGTATTTT. The chain has TRBV11-2 and TRBJ2-3, with D perhaps matching TRBD1 (6 bases). CDR3 size: 15 residues. The germline V gene encodes CDR1 SGHAT and CDR2 FQNNGV. The V gene lost 1 base and the J gene lost 2 bases, with 10 bases spanning the gap. Variable domain in full (rest from reference TRBV11-2 and TRBJ2-3): EAGVAQSPRYKIIEKRQSVAFWCNPISGHATLYWYQQILGQGPKLLIQFQNNGVVDDSQLPKDRFSAERLKGVDSTLKIQPAKLEDSAVYLCASSLGQDSTDTQYFGPGTRLTVL.

This clone was seen at least ten times. In nucleotides, the CDR3 is TGTGCCAGCAGTTCGACCGGAACCTCTTACAGGGCTCAGCCCCAGCATTTT. Its translation: CASSSTGTSYRAQPQHF. J is TRBJ1-5 and V is TRBV6-1, with D possibly being TRBD1 (6 bases). V was shortened by 5 bases and J by 6 bases, with 23 bases between the two germline ends. Germline V gene lookup returns CDR1 MNHNS and CDR2 SASEGT. The CDR3 sequence is 17 residues long.

The CDR3 nucleotides are TGTGCCAGCAGTGCGAACGGAGCCGCCCTCTCCTCGTATGGCTACACCTTC. Translated: CASSANGAALSSYGYTF. The rearrangement links TRBV6-1 to TRBJ1-2, with no clear D. There are 17 residues in the CDR3. V was pared by 4 bases and J by 5 bases, with 23 bases between. Germline lookup yields CDR1 MNHNS and CDR2 SASEGT.

The chain recombines TRBV5-1 with TRBJ2-7; D unresolved. The V gene's germline CDR1 is SGHRS and CDR2 YFSETQ. V lost 0 bases and J 1 base, leaving 11 bases between the germline ends. This CDR3 region has 15 residues. In nucleotides, the CDR3 is TGCGCCAGCAGCTTGGCCGATGAGAATTCCTACGAGCAGTACTTC. Residues: CASSLADENSYEQYF.

Regarding this clone: Being one base from a much bigger clone, this may be a read error. The V and J genes are TRBV20-1 and TRBJ2-5, with D unresolved. The germline V gene encodes CDR1 DFQATT and CDR2 SNEGSKA (reference sequence). The CDR3 spans 12 residues. Trimming shortened V by 3 bases and J by 5 bases, and 10 bases separated the two germline ends. The CDR3 is CSARLSAETQYF. In nucleotides, the CDR3 is TGCAGTGCTAGGCTCTCAGCGGAGACCCAGTACTTC.

This clone was counted a few times. The genes are TRBV7-9 and TRBJ2-4; 7 bases match TRBD2. The CDR3 runs to 16 residues. Unmatched junction bases numbered 12, after V lost 7 bases and J lost 3 bases. Germline CDR1 and CDR2: SEHNR and FQNEAQ (reference sequence). The CDR3 sequence: CASTGPREISKNIQYF. The CDR3 DNA reads as TGTGCCAGCACGGGCCCGCGGGAGATCAGCAAAAACATTCAGTACTTC.

Regarding this clone: A read error may explain this, as a much larger clone is one base away. This chain joins TRBV11-1 and TRBJ2-2; TRBD2 aligns across 10 bases. After removal of 9 bases from V and 7 bases from J, the junction contained 8 bases not matched to a gene. Germline V gene sequence: CDR1 SGHAT, CDR2 FQDESV (reference sequence). CDR3 size: 14 residues. The CDR3 DNA follows: TGTGCCAGTCTAGCGGGAGCCGAGGTCGGGGAGCTGTTTTTT. Residues: CASLAGAEVGELFF.

There are a few counts of this clone. V usage is TRBV2 and J usage is TRBJ1-3; no clear D gene. V was cut by 5 bases and J by 6 bases, with 14 bases left in between. CDR3 length: 14 amino acids. Germline V gene sequence: CDR1 SNHLY, CDR2 FYNNEI. CDR3 loop: CASSLVLPVNTIYF. In DNA form, the CDR3 reads TGTGCCAGCAGTCTGGTGTTGCCTGTAAACACCATATATTTT.

In its sample, this clone was seen many times. V usage is TRBV6-1 and J usage is TRBJ2-1; no definite D call. The CDR3 extends over 13 amino acids. V shed 8 bases and J shed 6 bases, with 14 bases lying between them. Germline-derived CDR1 and CDR2 are MNHNS and SASEGT. In nucleotides, the CDR3 is TGTGCCAGCTGGCGCGCTCCCTTCAATGAGCAGTTCTTC. Translation gives CASWRAPFNEQFF.

This clone came up many times. The chain joins TRBV7-9 to TRBJ2-7; TRBD2 matches 15 bases. The CDR3 extends over 20 amino acids. In germline, CDR1 is SEHNR, CDR2 FQNEAQ (reference sequence). Germline trimming cut 2 bases from V and 4 bases from J; bases unmatched to any gene: 15. This chain's CDR3 is CASSLYPRQGTSGRIYEQYF. In nucleotides, the CDR3 is TGTGCCAGCAGCTTATACCCCCGACAGGGGACTAGCGGGAGGATTTACGAGCAGTACTTC.

Regarding this clone: At one boundary the junction diverges from the germline segment, which might be a read error. In DNA, the CDR3 is TGCTCCAGCAGCCAAGAAGTCCGGGCCCAGGGCTACGAGCAGTACTTC. Its translation: CSSSQEVRAQGYEQYF. The V gene is TRBV4-3, the J gene TRBJ2-7; D is perhaps TRBD1 (5 bases). Germline CDR1 reads LGHNA; CDR2 reads YSLEER. The CDR3 has 16 amino acids.